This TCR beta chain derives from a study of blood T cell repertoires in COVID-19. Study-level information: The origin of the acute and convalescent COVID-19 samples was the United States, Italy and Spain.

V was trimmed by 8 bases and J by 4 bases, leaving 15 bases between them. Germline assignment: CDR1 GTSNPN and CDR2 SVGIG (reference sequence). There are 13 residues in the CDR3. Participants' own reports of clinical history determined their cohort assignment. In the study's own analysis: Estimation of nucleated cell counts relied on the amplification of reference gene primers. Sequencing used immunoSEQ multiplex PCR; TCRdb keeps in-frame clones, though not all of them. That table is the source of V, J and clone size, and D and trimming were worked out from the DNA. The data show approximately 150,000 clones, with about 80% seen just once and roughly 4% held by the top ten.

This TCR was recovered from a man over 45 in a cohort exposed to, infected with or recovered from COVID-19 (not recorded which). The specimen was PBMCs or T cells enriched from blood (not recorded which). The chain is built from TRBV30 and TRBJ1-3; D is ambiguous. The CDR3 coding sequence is TGTGCCAGACTCGACCGTACCGGAAACACCATATATTTT. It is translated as CARLDRTGNTIYF.